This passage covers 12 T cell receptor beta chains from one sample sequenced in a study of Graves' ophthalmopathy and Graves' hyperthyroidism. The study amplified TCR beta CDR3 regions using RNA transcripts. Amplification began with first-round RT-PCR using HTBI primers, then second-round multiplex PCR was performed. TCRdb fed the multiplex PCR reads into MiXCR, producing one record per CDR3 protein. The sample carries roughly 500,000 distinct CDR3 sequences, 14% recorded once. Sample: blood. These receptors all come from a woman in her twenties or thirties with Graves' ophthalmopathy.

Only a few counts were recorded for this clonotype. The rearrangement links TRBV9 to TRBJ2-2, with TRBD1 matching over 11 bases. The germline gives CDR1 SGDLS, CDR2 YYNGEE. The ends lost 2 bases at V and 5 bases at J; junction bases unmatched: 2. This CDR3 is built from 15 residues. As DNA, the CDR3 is TGTGCCAGCAGCGTGGGACAGGGGGGAACCGGGGAGCTGTTTTTT. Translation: CASSVGQGGTGELFF.

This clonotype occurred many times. The CDR3 region is CASSVDWGYGYTF. The CDR3 DNA sequence: TGTGCCAGCAGCGTAGACTGGGGCTATGGCTACACCTTC. The chain recombines TRBV9 with TRBJ1-2; D gene ambiguous. The CDR3 runs to 13 residues. Between the trimmed V and J ends, which lost 0 bases and 4 bases, there was a span of 7 bases. Germline CDR1 is SGDLS and CDR2 is YYNGEE.

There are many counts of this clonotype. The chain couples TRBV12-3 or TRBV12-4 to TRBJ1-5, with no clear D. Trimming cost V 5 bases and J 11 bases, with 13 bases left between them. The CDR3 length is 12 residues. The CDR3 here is CASSPSWSAQHF. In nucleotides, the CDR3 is TGTGCCAGCAGTCCCTCTTGGTCAGCCCAGCATTTT.

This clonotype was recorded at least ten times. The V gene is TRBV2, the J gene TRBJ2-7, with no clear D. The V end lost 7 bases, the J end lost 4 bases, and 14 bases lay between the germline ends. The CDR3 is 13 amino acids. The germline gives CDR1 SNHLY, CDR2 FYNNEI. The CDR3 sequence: CASNQGFRYEQYF. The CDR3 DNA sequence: TGTGCCAGCAATCAAGGGTTTAGATACGAGCAGTACTTC.

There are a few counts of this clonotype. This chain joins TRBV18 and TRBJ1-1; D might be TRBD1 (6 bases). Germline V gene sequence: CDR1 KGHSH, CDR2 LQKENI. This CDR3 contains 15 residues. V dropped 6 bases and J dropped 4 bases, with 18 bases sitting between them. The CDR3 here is CASSTRGRSGTEAFF. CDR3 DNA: TGTGCCAGCTCTACACGGGGGCGGAGCGGCACTGAAGCTTTCTTT.

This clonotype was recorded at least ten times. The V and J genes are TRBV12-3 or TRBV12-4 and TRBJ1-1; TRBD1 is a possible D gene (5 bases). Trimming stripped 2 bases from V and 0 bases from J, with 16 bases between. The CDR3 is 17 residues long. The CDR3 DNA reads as TGTGCCAGCAGTTTACGCTCGGGGCGAGGAGTGAACACTGAAGCTTTCTTT. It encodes CASSLRSGRGVNTEAFF.

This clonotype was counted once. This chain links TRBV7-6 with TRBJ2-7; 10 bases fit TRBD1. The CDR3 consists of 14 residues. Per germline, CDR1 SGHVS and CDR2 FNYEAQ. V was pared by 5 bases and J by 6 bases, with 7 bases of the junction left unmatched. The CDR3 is CASSPTTGGGEQYF. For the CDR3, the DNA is TGTGCCAGCAGCCCGACGACAGGGGGCGGCGAGCAGTACTTC.

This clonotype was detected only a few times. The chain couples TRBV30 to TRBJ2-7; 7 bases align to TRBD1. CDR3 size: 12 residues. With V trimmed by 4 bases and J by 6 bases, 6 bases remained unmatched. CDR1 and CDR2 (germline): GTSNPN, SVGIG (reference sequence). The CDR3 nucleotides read TGTGCCTGGACCAGGGGGTTAGGCGAGCAGTACTTC. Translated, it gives CAWTRGLGEQYF.

CDR3 amino acids: CASSQEVPSGRLYEQYF. CDR3 bases: TGCGCCAGCAGCCAAGAGGTCCCTAGCGGGCGACTCTACGAGCAGTACTTC. The gene calls are TRBV4-1 and TRBJ2-7, with 8 bases aligning to TRBD2. This CDR3 comprises 17 residues. CDR1 and CDR2 from the germline V gene are MGHRA and YSYEKL. Trimming removed 0 bases from V and 3 bases from J; junction bases left unmatched: 10.

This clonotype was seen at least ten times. This CDR3 is CASSQTAGSEQYF. The DNA for the CDR3 is TGTGCCAGCAGCCAAACGGCAGGGAGCGAGCAGTACTTC. The chain employs TRBV7-3 and TRBJ2-7, with D perhaps matching TRBD1 or TRBD2 (5 bases each). CDR3 length: 13 amino acids. V was trimmed by 5 bases and J by 6 bases, leaving 14 bases between them. The germline gives CDR1 SGHTA, CDR2 FQGTGA.

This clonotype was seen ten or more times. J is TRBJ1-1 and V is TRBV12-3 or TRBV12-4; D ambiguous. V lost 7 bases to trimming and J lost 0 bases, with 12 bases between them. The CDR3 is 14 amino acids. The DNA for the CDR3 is TGTGCCAGCACCTTGAGCCTAATGAACACTGAAGCTTTCTTT. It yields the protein CASTLSLMNTEAFF.

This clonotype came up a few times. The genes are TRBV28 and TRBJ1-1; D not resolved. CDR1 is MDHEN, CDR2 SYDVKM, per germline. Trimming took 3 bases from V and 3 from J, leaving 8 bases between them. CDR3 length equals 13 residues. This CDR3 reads CASSFVDYTEAFF. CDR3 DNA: TGTGCCAGCAGTTTTGTGGACTACACTGAAGCTTTCTTT. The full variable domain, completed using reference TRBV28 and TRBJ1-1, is DVKVTQSSRYLVKRTGEKVFLECVQDMDHENMFWYRQDPGLGLRLIYFSYDVKMKEKGDIPEGYSVSREKKERFSLILESASTNQTSMYLCASSFVDYTEAFFGQGTRLTVV.